This is a list of T cell receptor beta chains from one sample in a study of blood T cells in healthy people across ages. Each CDR3 protein is one row after TCRdb ran MiXCR on the 5' RACE reads. Of about 1.1 million distinct CDR3 sequences listed, more than 30% are singletons. The specimen was blood. Source of these receptors: a man between 18 and 29 years old in good health. Each CDR3 is given with its conserved first and last residue. D genes are given only for firm matches. Size is omitted from some rows. Given values are once, few, many or a class for expanded clones.

TRBD1,TRBV7-2,TRBJ1-2,NA,17,CASSLGGTGLSNYGYTF,TGTGCCAGCAGCTTAGGTGGGACAGGACTTTCTAACTATGGCTACACCTTC
TRBD1,TRBV12-3/TRBV12-4,TRBJ1-2,many,13,CASSPRTGNGYTF,TGTGCCAGCAGTCCCAGGACAGGGAATGGCTACACCTTC
NA,TRBV6-5,TRBJ2-7,NA,18,CASSSSATGLQSYNEQYF,TGTGCCAGCAGTTCCTCTGCGACGGGTCTTCAATCCTACAATGAGCAGTACTTC
TRBD1,TRBV4-3,TRBJ1-6,NA,16,CASSQVVTGTNSPLHF,TGCGCCAGCAGCCAAGTAGTGACAGGGACTAATTCACCCCTCCACTTT
NA,TRBV7-9,TRBJ2-7,few,15,CASSLVKTGVNEQYF,TGTGCCAGCAGCTTAGTTAAGACGGGGGTCAACGAGCAGTACTTC
NA,TRBV5-1,TRBJ1-1,few,16,CASSFGGTGMNTEAFF,TGCGCCAGCAGCTTCGGAGGGACCGGGATGAACACTGAAGCTTTCTTT
NA,TRBV6-1,TRBJ2-5,NA,14,CASSEGATPRTQYF,TGTGCCAGCAGTGAGGGAGCCACCCCGAGGACCCAGTACTTC
NA,TRBV27,TRBJ1-1,once,16,CASSLLKQGPNTEAFF,TGTGCCAGCAGTCTCCTTAAACAGGGACCTAACACTGAAGCTTTCTTT
TRBD1,TRBV18,TRBJ1-4,NA,15,CASSPSGTVGEKLFF,TGTGCCAGCTCACCCTCTGGGACAGTTGGGGAAAAACTGTTTTTT
NA,TRBV20-1,TRBJ2-7,many,14,CSARDLNRIYEQYF,TGCAGTGCTAGAGATCTAAACAGGATCTACGAGCAGTACTTC
NA,TRBV5-1,TRBJ2-5,few,15,CASSLVVRQKETQYF,TGCGCCAGCAGCTTGGTGGTCAGGCAAAAAGAGACCCAGTACTTC
NA,TRBV9,TRBJ2-3,NA,18,CASSVLQGWPTSTDTQYF,TGTGCCAGCAGCGTGTTACAGGGCTGGCCAACTAGCACAGATACGCAGTATTTT
NA,TRBV7-6,TRBJ1-5,few,16,CASSQGPRSGNQPQHF,TGTGCCAGCAGCCAAGGGCCCAGGAGTGGCAATCAGCCCCAGCATTTT
TRBD1,TRBV3-1,TRBJ1-6,once,15,CASSQEGTGRSPLHF,TGTGCCAGCAGCCAAGAAGGGACAGGGCGATCACCCCTCCACTTT
NA,TRBV4-1,TRBJ2-5,few,18,CASSQDAGADPIQETQYF,TGCGCCAGCAGCCAAGATGCGGGGGCAGACCCCATTCAAGAGACCCAGTACTTC
NA,TRBV10-3,TRBJ1-1,NA,15,CAISEGGQMNTEAFF,TGTGCCATCAGTGAGGGTGGACAGATGAACACTGAAGCTTTCTTT
TRBD1,TRBV6-2/TRBV6-3,TRBJ1-1,NA,15,CASSYSNRGWTEAFF,TGTGCCAGCAGTTACTCTAACAGGGGGTGGACTGAAGCTTTCTTT
NA,TRBV7-3,TRBJ2-7,NA,13,CASSPDRGTEQYF,TGTGCCAGCAGCCCGGATCGCGGTACCGAGCAGTACTTC
TRBD2,TRBV20-1,TRBJ2-7,many,17,CSALAGGGDVFYNEQYF,TGCAGTGCGTTAGCAGGCGGGGGGGATGTCTTCTACAATGAGCAGTACTTC
NA,TRBV9,TRBJ2-3,NA,16,CASSAPWGGFTDTQYF,TGTGCCAGCAGCGCCCCGTGGGGGGGCTTCACAGATACGCAGTATTTT